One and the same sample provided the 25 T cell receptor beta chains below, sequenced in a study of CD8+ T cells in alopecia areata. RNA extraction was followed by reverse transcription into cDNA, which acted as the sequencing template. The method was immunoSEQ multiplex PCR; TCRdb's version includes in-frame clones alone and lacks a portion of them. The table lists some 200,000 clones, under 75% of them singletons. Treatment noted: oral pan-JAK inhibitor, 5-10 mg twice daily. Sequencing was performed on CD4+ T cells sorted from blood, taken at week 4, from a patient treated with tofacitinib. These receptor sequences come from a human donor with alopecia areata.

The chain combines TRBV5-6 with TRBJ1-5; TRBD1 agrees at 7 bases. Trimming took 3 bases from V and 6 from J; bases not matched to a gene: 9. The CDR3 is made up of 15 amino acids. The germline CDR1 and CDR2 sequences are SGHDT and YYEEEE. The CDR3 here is CASSSAGGIVQPQHF. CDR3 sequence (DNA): TGTGCCAGCAGCTCTGCAGGGGGAATAGTTCAGCCCCAGCATTTT.

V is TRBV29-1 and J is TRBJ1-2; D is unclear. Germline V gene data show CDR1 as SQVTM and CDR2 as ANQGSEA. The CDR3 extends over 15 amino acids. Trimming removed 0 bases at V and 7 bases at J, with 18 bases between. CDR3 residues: CSVEDQMDGLIGYTF. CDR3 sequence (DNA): TGCAGCGTTGAAGACCAAATGGACGGCCTCATTGGCTACACCTTC. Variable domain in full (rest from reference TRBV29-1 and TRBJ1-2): SAVISQKPSRDICQRGTSLTIQCQVDSQVTMMFWYRQQPGQSLTLIATANQGSEATYESGFVIDKFPISRPNLTFSTLTVSNMSPEDSSIYLCSVEDQMDGLIGYTFGSGTRLTVV.

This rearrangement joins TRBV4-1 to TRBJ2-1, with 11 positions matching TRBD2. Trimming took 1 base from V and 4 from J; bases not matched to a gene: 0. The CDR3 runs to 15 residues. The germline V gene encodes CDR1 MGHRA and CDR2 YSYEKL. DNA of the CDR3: TGCGCCAGCAGCCAAGGACTAGCGGGGTACAATGAGCAGTTCTTC. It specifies CASSQGLAGYNEQFF.

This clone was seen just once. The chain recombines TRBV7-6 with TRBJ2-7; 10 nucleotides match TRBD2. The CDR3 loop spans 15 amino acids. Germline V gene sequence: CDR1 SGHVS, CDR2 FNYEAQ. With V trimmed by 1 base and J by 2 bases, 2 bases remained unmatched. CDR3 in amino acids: CASSLETSGAYEQYF. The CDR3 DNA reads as TGTGCCAGCAGCTTAGAAACTAGCGGGGCCTACGAGCAGTACTTC.

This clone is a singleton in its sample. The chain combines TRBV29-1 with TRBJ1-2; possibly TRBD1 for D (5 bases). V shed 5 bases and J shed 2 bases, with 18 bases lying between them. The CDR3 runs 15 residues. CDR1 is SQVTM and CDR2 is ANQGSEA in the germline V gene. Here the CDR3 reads CSVTEAGILNYGYTF. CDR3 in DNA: TGCAGCGTTACAGAGGCAGGGATATTAAACTATGGCTACACCTTC.

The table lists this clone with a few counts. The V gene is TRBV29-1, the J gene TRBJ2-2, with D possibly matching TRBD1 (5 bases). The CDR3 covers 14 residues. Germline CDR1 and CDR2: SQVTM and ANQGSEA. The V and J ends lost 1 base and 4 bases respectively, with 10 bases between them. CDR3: CSVEAETVTGELFF. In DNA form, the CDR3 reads TGCAGCGTTGAAGCCGAGACAGTCACCGGGGAGCTGTTTTTT.

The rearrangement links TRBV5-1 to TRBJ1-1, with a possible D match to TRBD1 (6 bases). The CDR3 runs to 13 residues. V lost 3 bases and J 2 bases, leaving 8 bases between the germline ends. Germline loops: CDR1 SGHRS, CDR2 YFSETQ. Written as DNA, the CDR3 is TGCGCCAGCAGCTCACAGGGTAACACTGAAGCTTTCTTT. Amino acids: CASSSQGNTEAFF.

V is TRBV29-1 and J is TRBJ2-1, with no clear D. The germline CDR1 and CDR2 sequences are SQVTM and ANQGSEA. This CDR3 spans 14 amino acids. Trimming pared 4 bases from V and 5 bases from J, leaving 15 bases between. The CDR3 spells CSVGRNSMHNEQFF. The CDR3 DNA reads TGCAGCGTTGGTCGTAATTCCATGCACAATGAGCAGTTCTTC.

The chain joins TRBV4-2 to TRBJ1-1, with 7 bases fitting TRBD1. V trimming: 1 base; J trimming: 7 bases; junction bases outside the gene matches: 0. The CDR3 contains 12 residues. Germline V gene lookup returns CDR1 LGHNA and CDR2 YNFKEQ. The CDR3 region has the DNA TGTGCCAGCAGCCAAGGGGACAGTGAAGCTTTCTTT. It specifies CASSQGDSEAFF.

In nucleotides, the CDR3 is TGTGCCATCAGTGTCGTCGCGAACACCGGGGAGCTGTTTTTT. Amino acids: CAISVVANTGELFF. The V call is TRBV10-3, the J call TRBJ2-2, with D unclear. Germline lookup yields CDR1 ENHRY and CDR2 SYGVKD. Trimming removed 4 bases from V and 0 bases from J, with 6 bases in between. The CDR3 contains 14 residues.

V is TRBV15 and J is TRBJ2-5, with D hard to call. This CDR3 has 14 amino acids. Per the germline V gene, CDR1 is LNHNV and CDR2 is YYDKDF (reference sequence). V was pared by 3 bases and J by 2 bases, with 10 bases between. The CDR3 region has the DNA TGTGCCACCAGCAGGAGCAGAAGGCAAGAGACCCAGTACTTC. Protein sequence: CATSRSRRQETQYF.

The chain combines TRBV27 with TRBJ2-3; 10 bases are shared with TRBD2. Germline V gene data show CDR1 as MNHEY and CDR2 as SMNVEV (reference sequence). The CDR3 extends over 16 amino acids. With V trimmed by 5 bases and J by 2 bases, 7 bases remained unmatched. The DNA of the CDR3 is TGTGCCAGCAGTCCACATGGGACTAGCGACACAGATACGCAGTATTTT. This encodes CASSPHGTSDTDTQYF.

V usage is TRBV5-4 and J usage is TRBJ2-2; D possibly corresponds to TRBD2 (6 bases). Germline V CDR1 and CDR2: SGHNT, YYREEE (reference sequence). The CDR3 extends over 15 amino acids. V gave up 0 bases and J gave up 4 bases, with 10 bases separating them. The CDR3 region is CASSLALGGTGELFF. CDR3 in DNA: TGTGCCAGCAGCTTGGCCCTGGGGGGCACCGGGGAGCTGTTTTTT.

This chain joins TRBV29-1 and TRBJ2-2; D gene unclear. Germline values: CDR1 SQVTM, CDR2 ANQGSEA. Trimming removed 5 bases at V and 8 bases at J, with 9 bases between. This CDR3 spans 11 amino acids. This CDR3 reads CSVKVTGELFF. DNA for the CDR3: TGCAGCGTTAAGGTGACTGGGGAGCTGTTTTTT.

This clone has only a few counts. CDR3 residues: CASSPETAATNEKLFF. The CDR3 nucleotides are TGTGCCAGCAGCCCAGAAACAGCTGCAACTAATGAAAAACTGTTTTTT. This rearrangement joins TRBV7-3 to TRBJ1-4, with D unresolved. The CDR3 sequence is 16 residues long. Germline V gene data show CDR1 as SGHTA and CDR2 as FQGTGA. Trimming removed 5 bases at V and 0 bases at J, with 13 bases between.

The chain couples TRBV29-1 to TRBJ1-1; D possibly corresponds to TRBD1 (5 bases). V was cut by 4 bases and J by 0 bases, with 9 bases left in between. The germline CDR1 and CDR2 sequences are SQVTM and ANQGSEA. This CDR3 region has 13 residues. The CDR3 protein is CSVGQTVNTEAFF. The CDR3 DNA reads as TGCAGCGTTGGACAGACAGTGAACACTGAAGCTTTCTTT.

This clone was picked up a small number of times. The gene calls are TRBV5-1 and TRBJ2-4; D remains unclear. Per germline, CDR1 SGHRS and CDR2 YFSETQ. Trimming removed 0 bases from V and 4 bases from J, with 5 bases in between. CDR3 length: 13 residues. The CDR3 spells CASSLESKNIQYF. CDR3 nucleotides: TGCGCCAGCAGCTTGGAGAGTAAAAACATTCAGTACTTC.

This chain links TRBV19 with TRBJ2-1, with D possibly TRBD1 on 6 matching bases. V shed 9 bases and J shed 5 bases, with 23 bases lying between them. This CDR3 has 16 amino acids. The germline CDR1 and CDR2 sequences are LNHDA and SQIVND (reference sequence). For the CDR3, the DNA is TGTGCCAGCGAGAGACATACAGGGTTTGGCGACAATGAGCAGTTCTTC. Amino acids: CASERHTGFGDNEQFF.

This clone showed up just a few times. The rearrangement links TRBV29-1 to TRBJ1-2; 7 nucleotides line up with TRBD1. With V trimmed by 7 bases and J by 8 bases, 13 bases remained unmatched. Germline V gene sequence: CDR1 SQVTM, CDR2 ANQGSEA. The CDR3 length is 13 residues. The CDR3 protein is CSDAGQSIGGYTF. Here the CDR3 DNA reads TGCAGCGATGCGGGACAGTCTATTGGCGGCTACACCTTC.

DNA of the CDR3: TGTGCCAGCAGCTTTAGGGGTGGGGACGCCTACGAGCAGTACTTC. Its protein is CASSFRGGDAYEQYF. The V call is TRBV7-2, the J call TRBJ2-7; TRBD1 or TRBD2 may be the D gene (5 bases each). Trimming removed 3 bases from V and 2 bases from J, with 14 bases in between. Germline CDR1 and CDR2: SGHTA and FQGNSA. The CDR3 consists of 15 residues.

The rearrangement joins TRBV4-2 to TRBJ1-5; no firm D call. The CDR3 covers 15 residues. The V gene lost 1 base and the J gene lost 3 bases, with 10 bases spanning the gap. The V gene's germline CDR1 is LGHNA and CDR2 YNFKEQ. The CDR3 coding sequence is TGTGCCAGCAGCCAAGGGAACGAAAACAATCAGCCCCAGCATTTT. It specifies CASSQGNENNQPQHF.

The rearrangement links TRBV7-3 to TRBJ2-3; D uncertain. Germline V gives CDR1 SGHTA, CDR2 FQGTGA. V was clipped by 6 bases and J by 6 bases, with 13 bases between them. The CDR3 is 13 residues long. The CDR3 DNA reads TGTGCCAGCAGTATAATAACTGCGGATACGCAGTATTTT. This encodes CASSIITADTQYF.

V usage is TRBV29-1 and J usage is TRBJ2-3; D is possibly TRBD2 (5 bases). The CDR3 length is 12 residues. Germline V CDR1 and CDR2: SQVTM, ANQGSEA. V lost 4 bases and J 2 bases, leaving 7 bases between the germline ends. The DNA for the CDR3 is TGCAGCGTTGGAGGGCCCACAGATACGCAGTATTTT. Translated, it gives CSVGGPTDTQYF.

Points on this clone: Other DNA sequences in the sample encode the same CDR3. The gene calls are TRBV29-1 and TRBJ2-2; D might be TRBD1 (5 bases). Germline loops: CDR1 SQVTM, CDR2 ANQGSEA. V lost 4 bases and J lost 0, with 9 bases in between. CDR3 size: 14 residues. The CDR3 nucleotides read TGCAGCGTTGGTCAAGGGGCGAACACCGGGGAGCTGTTTTTT. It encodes CSVGQGANTGELFF.

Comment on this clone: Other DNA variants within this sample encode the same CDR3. The CDR3 region has the DNA TGTGCCAGCAGCTTCGGGGAGACCCAGTACTTC. Translating it yields CASSFGETQYF. The V gene is TRBV11-1, the J gene TRBJ2-5; the D is unclear. CDR1 SGHAT and CDR2 FQDESV come from the germline V gene (reference sequence). With 3 bases removed from V and 5 bases from J, the gap between germline ends came to 4 bases. The CDR3 has 11 amino acids. The full variable domain, its missing parts supplied by reference TRBV11-1 and TRBJ2-5, is EAEVAQSPRYKITEKSQAVAFWCDPISGHATLYWYRQILGQGPELLVQFQDESVVDDSQLPKDRFSAERLKGVDSTLKIQPAELGDSAMYLCASSFGETQYFGPGTRLLVL.